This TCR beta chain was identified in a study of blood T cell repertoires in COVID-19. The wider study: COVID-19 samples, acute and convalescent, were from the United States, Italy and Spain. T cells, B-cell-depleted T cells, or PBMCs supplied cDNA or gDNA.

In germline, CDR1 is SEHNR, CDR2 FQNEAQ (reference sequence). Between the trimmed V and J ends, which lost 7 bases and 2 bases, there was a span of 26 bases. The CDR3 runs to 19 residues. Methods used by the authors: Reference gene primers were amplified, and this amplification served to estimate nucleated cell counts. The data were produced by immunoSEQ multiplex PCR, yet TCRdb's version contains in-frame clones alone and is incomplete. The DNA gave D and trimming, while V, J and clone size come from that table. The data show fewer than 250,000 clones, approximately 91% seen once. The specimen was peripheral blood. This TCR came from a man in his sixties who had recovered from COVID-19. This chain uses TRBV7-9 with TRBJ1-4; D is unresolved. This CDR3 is CASTSPRKGGLGTNEKLFF. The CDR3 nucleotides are TGTGCCAGCACTTCCCCTCGCAAGGGAGGTCTGGGGACTAATGAAAAACTGTTTTTT.